This T cell receptor beta chain stems from a study of T cells in Graves' hyperthyroidism and ophthalmopathy. This clonotype was found many times. What it binds is unknown. Thyroid ultrasound, orbital computed tomography, clinical symptoms, and serum thyroxine and TRAb underpinned diagnoses. CDR3 length: 14 amino acids. The germline V gene has CDR1 MNHNS and CDR2 SASEGT. The V end lost 3 bases, the J end lost 0 bases, and 8 bases lay between the germline ends. Findings of the study overall: Ophthalmopathy stood apart from stable hyperthyroidism in a 13 V-J model. The model made its ophthalmopathy prediction, and onset followed a median around six months later.

RNA transcripts were the template for amplifying TCR beta CDR3 regions. Using the HTBI primer set, a first-round RT-PCR was run on the TCR CDR3. TCRdb re-called the multiplex PCR reads with MiXCR, one entry per CDR3 protein. In the table there are some 650,000 distinct CDR3 sequences, approximately 15% of which are singletons. This sequence was found in a middle-aged woman with Graves' ophthalmopathy. The sample comprised blood. The V and J genes are TRBV6-1 and TRBJ1-2; D is possibly TRBD1 (6 bases). CDR3 region: CASSETGPNYGYTF. The DNA of the CDR3 is TGTGCCAGCAGTGAGACAGGACCTAACTATGGCTACACCTTC.